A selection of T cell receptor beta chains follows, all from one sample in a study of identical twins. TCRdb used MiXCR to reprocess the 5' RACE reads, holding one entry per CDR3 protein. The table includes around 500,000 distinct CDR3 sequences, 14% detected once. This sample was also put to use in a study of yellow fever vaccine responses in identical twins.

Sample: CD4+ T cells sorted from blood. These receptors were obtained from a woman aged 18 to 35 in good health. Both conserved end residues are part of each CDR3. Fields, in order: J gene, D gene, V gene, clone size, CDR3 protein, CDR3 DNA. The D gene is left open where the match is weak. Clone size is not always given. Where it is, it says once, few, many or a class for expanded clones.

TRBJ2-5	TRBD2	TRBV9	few	CASSVGSSGEETQYF	TGTGCCAGCAGCGTAGGATCTAGCGGGGAAGAGACCCAGTACTTC
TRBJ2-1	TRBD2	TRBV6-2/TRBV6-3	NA	CASSFPTAGGRSEQFF	TGTGCCAGCAGTTTCCCGACAGCGGGGGGGCGAAGTGAGCAGTTCTTC
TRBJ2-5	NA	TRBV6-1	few	CASTHRERQGETQYF	TGTGCCAGCACCCACAGGGAACGACAAGGGGAGACCCAGTACTTC
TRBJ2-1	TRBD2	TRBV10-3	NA	CAISLGFPSGSSHNEQFF	TGTGCCATCAGTTTAGGTTTTCCTAGCGGGAGTTCCCACAATGAGCAGTTCTTC
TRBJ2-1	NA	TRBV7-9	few	CASSLAIVGNEQFF	TGTGCCAGCAGCTTAGCAATTGTGGGCAATGAGCAGTTCTTC
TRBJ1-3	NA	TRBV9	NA	CASSAPGSGNTIYF	TGTGCCAGCAGCGCCCCGGGCTCTGGAAACACCATATATTTT
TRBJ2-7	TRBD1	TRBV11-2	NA	CASRPPGQGTYEQYF	TGTGCCAGCAGACCCCCGGGACAGGGAACTTACGAGCAGTACTTC
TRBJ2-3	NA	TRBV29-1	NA	CSVAQGSDTQYF	TGCAGCGTTGCCCAGGGGTCAGATACGCAGTATTTT
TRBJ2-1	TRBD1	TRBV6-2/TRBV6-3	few	CASSYLDRNNEQFF	TGTGCCAGCAGTTACTTGGACAGGAACAATGAGCAGTTCTTC
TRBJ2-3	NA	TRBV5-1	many	CASSLVRKDTDTQYF	TGCGCCAGCAGCTTAGTGCGGAAAGACACAGATACGCAGTATTTT
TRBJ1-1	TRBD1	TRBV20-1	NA	CSAREGTGRTEAFF	TGCAGTGCTAGGGAGGGGACAGGGCGAACTGAAGCTTTCTTT
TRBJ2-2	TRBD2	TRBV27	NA	CASSLLGLVARSGELFF	TGTGCCAGCAGTTTATTAGGACTAGTCGCTCGGTCCGGGGAGCTGTTTTTT
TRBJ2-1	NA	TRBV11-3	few	CASSAQAYNEQFF	TGTGCCAGCAGCGCACAGGCTTATAATGAGCAGTTCTTC
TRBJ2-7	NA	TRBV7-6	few	CASGTLISYEQYF	TGTGCCAGCGGCACTTTGATCTCCTACGAGCAGTACTTC
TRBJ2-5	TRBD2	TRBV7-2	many	CASSLVAGGETQYF	TGTGCCAGCAGCTTAGTAGCGGGAGGGGAGACCCAGTACTTC
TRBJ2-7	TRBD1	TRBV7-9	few	CASSSGDRGGDEQYF	TGTGCCAGCAGCTCCGGGGACAGGGGAGGGGACGAGCAGTACTTC
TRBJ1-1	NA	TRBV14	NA	CASSQDLLAEAFF	TGTGCCAGCAGCCAAGATCTGTTAGCTGAAGCTTTCTTT
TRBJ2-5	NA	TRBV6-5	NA	CASSYSLQEQETQYF	TGTGCCAGCAGTTACTCGTTACAGGAACAAGAGACCCAGTACTTC
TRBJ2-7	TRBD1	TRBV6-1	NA	CAIGLGTGIFEQYF	TGTGCCATCGGTCTTGGGACAGGAATTTTCGAGCAGTACTTC
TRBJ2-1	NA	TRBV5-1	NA	CASSSALMASNEQFF	TGCGCCAGCAGCTCCGCACTTATGGCCTCCAATGAGCAGTTCTTC
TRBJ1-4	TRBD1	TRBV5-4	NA	CASSRTGTDEKLFF	TGTGCCAGCAGCCGGACAGGGACGGATGAAAAACTGTTTTTT
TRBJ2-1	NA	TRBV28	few	CASSFTSEGNEQFF	TGTGCCAGCAGTTTCACTTCAGAGGGCAATGAGCAGTTCTTC
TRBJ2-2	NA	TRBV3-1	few	CASSQEGLTGELFF	TGTGCCAGCAGCCAAGAAGGACTGACCGGGGAGCTGTTTTTT
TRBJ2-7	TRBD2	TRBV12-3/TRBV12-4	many	CASSPLAGGYEQYF	TGTGCCAGCAGTCCATTAGCGGGGGGGTACGAGCAGTACTTC
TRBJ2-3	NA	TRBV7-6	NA	CASSLAALTDTQYF	TGTGCCAGCAGCTTAGCAGCGCTAACAGATACGCAGTATTTT
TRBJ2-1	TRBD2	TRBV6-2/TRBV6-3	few	CASTSFGRADNEQFF	TGTGCCAGCACTTCTTTTGGGAGGGCCGACAATGAGCAGTTCTTC
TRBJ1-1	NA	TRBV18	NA	CASSPRRGGGTEAFF	TGTGCCAGCTCACCACGGAGGGGCGGGGGCACTGAAGCTTTCTTT
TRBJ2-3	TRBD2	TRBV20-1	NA	CSARDLEREGRGTDTQYF	TGCAGTGCTAGAGATCTAGAGCGGGAGGGCCGCGGCACAGATACGCAGTATTTT
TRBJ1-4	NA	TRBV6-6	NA	CASSYSQVGKLFF	TGTGCCAGCAGTTACTCCCAGGTCGGAAAACTGTTTTTT
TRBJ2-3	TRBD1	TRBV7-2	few	CASSPQGIADTQYF	TGTGCCAGCAGCCCACAGGGGATCGCAGATACGCAGTATTTT
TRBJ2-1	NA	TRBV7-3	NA	CASSPWDGAGNEQFF	TGTGCCAGCAGCCCCTGGGACGGCGCGGGTAATGAGCAGTTCTTC
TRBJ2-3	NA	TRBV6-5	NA	CASSYSVDPRTDTQYF	TGTGCCAGCAGTTACTCAGTTGACCCCCGCACAGATACGCAGTATTTT
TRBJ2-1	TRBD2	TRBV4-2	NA	CASSQDGVSGREAYNEQFF	TGTGCCAGCAGCCAAGATGGGGTTAGCGGGAGGGAAGCCTACAATGAGCAGTTCTTC
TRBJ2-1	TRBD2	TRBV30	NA	CAWSSRGDNEQFF	TGTGCCTGGAGTAGCCGGGGGGACAATGAGCAGTTCTTC
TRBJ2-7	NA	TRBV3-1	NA	CASSQGPTLDYEQYF	TGTGCCAGCAGCCAAGGTCCAACACTCGACTACGAGCAGTACTTC
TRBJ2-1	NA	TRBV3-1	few	CASSPRPASSYNEQFF	TGTGCCAGCAGCCCGAGACCCGCGAGCTCCTACAATGAGCAGTTCTTC
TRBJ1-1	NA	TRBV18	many	CASSPPILRARTEAFF	TGTGCCAGCTCACCACCGATTTTGAGGGCTCGGACTGAAGCTTTCTTT
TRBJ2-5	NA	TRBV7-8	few	CASSLISKRPQETQYF	TGTGCCAGCAGCTTGATTTCAAAGCGGCCACAAGAGACCCAGTACTTC
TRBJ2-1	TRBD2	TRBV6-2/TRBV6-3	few	CASRLAGVLPMFF	TGTGCCAGCAGACTAGCGGGAGTTTTACCGATGTTCTTC
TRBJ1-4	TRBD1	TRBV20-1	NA	CSAHSSGQGNEKLFF	TGCAGTGCTCATTCTTCGGGACAGGGTAATGAAAAACTGTTTTTT
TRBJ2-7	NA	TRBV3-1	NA	CASSQVSLARDEQYF	TGTGCCAGCAGCCAAGTGTCCCTAGCGAGGGACGAGCAGTACTTC
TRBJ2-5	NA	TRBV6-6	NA	CASMRETQYF	TGTGCCAGCATGAGGGAGACCCAGTACTTC
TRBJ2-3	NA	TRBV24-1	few	CATSDFYGSDTQYF	TGTGCCACCAGTGATTTTTACGGGTCAGATACGCAGTATTTT
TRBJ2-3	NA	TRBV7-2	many	CASSFEWGPTDTQYF	TGTGCCAGCAGCTTTGAGTGGGGTCCCACAGATACGCAGTATTTT
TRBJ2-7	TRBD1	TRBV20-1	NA	CSALGGGSYEQYF	TGCAGTGCTCTAGGGGGCGGCTCCTACGAGCAGTACTTC
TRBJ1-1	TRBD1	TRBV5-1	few	CASSIRTGGKSGTEAFF	TGCGCCAGCAGCATTAGGACAGGGGGAAAATCGGGTACTGAAGCTTTCTTT